This T cell receptor (beta chain) emerged from a study of regulatory T cells in long-lasting Graves disease. Findings of the study overall: Clonotypes that were public and shared totalled about 2,500 in persistent patients versus 750 to 1,000 in new patients.

Investigators prepared the TCR beta libraries by applying iRepertoire HTBI primers and Arm-PCR of CDR3 regions. Per the original methods: Across samples, 60 or so TRBV and 14 TRBJ segments were found. TCRdb fed the multiplex PCR reads into MiXCR, producing one record per CDR3 protein. V and J calls and clone size were set by TCRdb, not the authors. The data show 400,000 to 500,000 distinct CDR3 sequences, approximately 16% seen once. Trimming cost V 2 bases and J 0 bases, with 11 bases left between them. CDR1 is SGHAT and CDR2 is FQNNGV in the germline V gene. This CDR3 is built from 16 residues. Time point given: newly diagnosed GD, antithyroid drugs for less than 3 months. PBMC RNA served as the TCR library source. A blood draw put about 9 milliliters of peripheral blood into EDTA tubes. In regard to this clonotype: The antigen remains unidentified.

These data were also reused for a study on T cells in Graves' hyperthyroidism and ophthalmopathy.

The TCR sequence derives from a woman in her 40s with Graves disease. The specimen comprised peripheral blood mononuclear cells (PBMCs), sampled at new diagnosis, from a patient treated with antithyroid drugs. The chain combines TRBV11-2 with TRBJ1-3; D is unclear. CDR3 DNA: TGTGCCAGCAGCTTACTAGGTCCAGTCTCTGGAAACACCATATATTTT. Translated, it gives CASSLLGPVSGNTIYF. Combining the CDR3 with reference TRBV11-2 and TRBJ1-3 gives the whole variable domain EAGVAQSPRYKIIEKRQSVAFWCNPISGHATLYWYQQILGQGPKLLIQFQNNGVVDDSQLPKDRFSAERLKGVDSTLKIQPAKLEDSAVYLCASSLLGPVSGNTIYFGEGSWLTVV.